The subject of this entry is one T cell receptor beta chain. Its cognate antigen is unknown. V was clipped by 2 bases and J by 0 bases; unmatched bases: 2. The CDR3 sequence is 16 residues long. Researchers isolated at least 6.5 million PBMCs per sample. The sample originates from a study of blood T cells in healthy people across ages. About the study: Capture via template switching afforded approximately one barcoded beta molecule per two T cells. Study results and limitations: Among long-lived donors, naive CD4+ cells were more numerous and diversity higher than in aged donors.

Then a second PCR, running about 7 to 11 cycles, was carried out with a sample-barcoded 5' primer and a J-beta primer mix. TCRdb ran MiXCR on the 5' RACE reads and lists one entry per CDR3 protein. The repertoire has roughly 930,000 distinct CDR3 sequences, around 48% of them found once; the top ten carry 13%. V usage is TRBV12-3 or TRBV12-4 and J usage is TRBJ2-3; 10 bases agree with TRBD2. The sequencing sample was made of blood. The TCR originated in a man younger than 45 in good health. CDR3 sequence reads: CASSLSGGDSTDTQYF. CDR3 in DNA: TGTGCCAGCAGTTTAAGCGGGGGGGATAGCACAGATACGCAGTATTTT.